This TCR beta chain came from a study of T cell repertoires in cytomegalovirus infection. Study information: Selected CMV epitopes included recently identified HLA-C-restricted ones as well as well-studied HLA-B-restricted ones. TCR beta signatures that were public indicated CMV infection and matching HLA type. Study-level results: HLA-C-restricted, CMV-specific TCR beta clonotypes were dominant ex vivo. Summed frequency of shared TCR beta families picked out CMV carriers who also had the relevant HLA.

In TCRdb, the reads were re-called with MiXCR into one record per CDR3 protein. The sample carries some 900,000 distinct CDR3 sequences, around a third recorded once. Turning to this clonotype: Antigen unknown.

This CDR3 is 14 amino acids long. V was clipped by 7 bases and J by 0 bases, with 13 bases between them. The germline V gene encodes CDR1 DFQATT and CDR2 SNEGSKA (reference sequence). This TCR was recovered from a human donor in good health (CMV status not recorded). Some clones in this sample may be carry-over from other donors' samples. Sequencing used cultured CD8+ T cells from PBMCs, obtained from culture after CMV antigen stimulation. The chain employs TRBV20-1 and TRBJ2-1, with unresolved D. As DNA, the CDR3 is TGCAGTGAAGTAGGCAGTAGCTCCTACAATGAGCAGTTCTTC. Its translation: CSEVGSSSYNEQFF.